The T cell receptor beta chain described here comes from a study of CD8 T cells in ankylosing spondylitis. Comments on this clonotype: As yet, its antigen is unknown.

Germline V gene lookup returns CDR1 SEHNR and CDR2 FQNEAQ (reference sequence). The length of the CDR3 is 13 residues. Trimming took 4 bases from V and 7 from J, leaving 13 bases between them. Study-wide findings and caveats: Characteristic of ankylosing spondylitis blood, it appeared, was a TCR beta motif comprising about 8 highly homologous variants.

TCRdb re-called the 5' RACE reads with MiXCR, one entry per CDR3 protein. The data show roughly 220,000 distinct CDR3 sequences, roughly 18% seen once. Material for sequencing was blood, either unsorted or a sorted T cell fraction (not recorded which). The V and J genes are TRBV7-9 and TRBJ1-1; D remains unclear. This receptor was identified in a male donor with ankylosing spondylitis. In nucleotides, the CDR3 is TGTGCCAGCAGCTCCCGCGGCGGGGATGAAGCTTTCTTT. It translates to CASSSRGGDEAFF.